Listed here are 22 T cell receptor beta chains from one sample, sequenced in a study of T cell repertoires in cytomegalovirus infection. No cognate antigen is known for these TCRs. TCRdb re-called the reads through MiXCR, storing one row per CDR3 protein. The sample contains around 85,000 distinct CDR3 sequences, about 45% of which appear only once. The material was CD8+ T cells from cultured PBMCs, obtained from culture after CMV antigen stimulation. Receptors were obtained from a human donor in good health (CMV status not recorded). Some clones in this sample may be carry-over from other donors' samples.

The chain carries TRBV3-1 and TRBJ2-1; 8 bases line up with TRBD1. Germline V gene lookup returns CDR1 LGHDT and CDR2 YNNKEL (reference sequence). V lost 4 bases to trimming and J lost 3 bases; unmatched junction nucleotides: 2. The CDR3 is 14 residues long. In DNA form, the CDR3 reads TGTGCCAGCAGCCCGGGACAGGACTACAATGAGCAGTTCTTC. It translates to CASSPGQDYNEQFF.

This sequence joins TRBV12-3 or TRBV12-4 and TRBJ2-5, with D perhaps matching TRBD1 (6 bases). The CDR3 sequence is 16 residues long. V was shortened by 6 bases and J by 3 bases, with 20 bases between the two germline ends. CDR3: CASSLTPARGEETQYF. In DNA, the CDR3 is TGTGCCAGCAGCTTAACCCCCGCCAGGGGAGAAGAGACCCAGTACTTC.

As DNA, the CDR3 is TGTGCCAGCAGCTTAAGGGGGACGGCTATGTACGAGCAGTACTTC. Its protein is CASSLRGTAMYEQYF. This chain uses TRBV7-4 with TRBJ2-7; tentatively, D is TRBD1 (6 bases). Between the trimmed V and J ends, which lost 2 bases and 4 bases, there was a span of 15 bases. The germline gives CDR1 SGHVT, CDR2 SQSDAQ. The CDR3 extends over 15 amino acids. Full variable domain (rest looked up from reference TRBV7-4 and TRBJ2-7): GAGVSQSPRYKVAKRGRDVALRCDSISGHVTLYWYRQTLGQGSEVLTYSQSDAQRDKSGRPSGRFSAERPERSVSTLKIQRTEQGDSAVYLCASSLRGTAMYEQYFGPGTRLTVT.

J is TRBJ1-5 and V is TRBV27; 7 nucleotides line up with TRBD1. CDR1 is MNHEY, CDR2 SMNVEV, per germline (reference sequence). J gave up 3 bases and V 6 bases, and 5 bases lay outside the gene matches. The CDR3 covers 14 residues. CDR3 sequence: CASSYRGNNQPQHF. The CDR3 coding sequence is TGTGCCAGCAGCTACAGGGGTAACAATCAGCCCCAGCATTTT.

The CDR3 sequence is CASSSTVSNQPQHF. Here the CDR3 DNA reads TGTGCCAGCAGCTCGACAGTTAGCAATCAGCCCCAGCATTTT. The chain links TRBV7-9 to TRBJ1-5; TRBD1 is a possible D gene (5 bases). V was shortened by 4 bases and J by 0 bases, with 7 bases between the two germline ends. Germline V gives CDR1 SEHNR, CDR2 FQNEAQ (reference sequence). The CDR3 totals 14 residues.

This clonotype was seen only once. This chain connects TRBV14 to TRBJ2-1; TRBD2 agrees at 7 bases. Per the germline V gene, CDR1 is SGHDN and CDR2 is FVKESK. The CDR3 runs 13 residues. The junction had 5 bases not matched to a gene; V was cut back by 3 bases and J by 9 bases. The CDR3 region is CASSQTGGSEQFF. The CDR3 DNA follows: TGTGCCAGCAGCCAGACGGGGGGAAGTGAGCAGTTCTTC.

The chain has TRBV11-2 and TRBJ2-3, with D unresolved. The CDR3 is made up of 14 amino acids. Per germline, CDR1 SGHAT and CDR2 FQNNGV. V was clipped by 5 bases and J by 3 bases, with 12 bases between them. CDR3 protein: CASSAESQTDTQYF. CDR3 nucleotides: TGTGCCAGCAGCGCAGAGTCACAGACAGATACGCAGTATTTT.

V gene TRBV4-1 combines with J gene TRBJ2-3; 10 nucleotides align to TRBD2. Germline V CDR1 and CDR2: MGHRA, YSYEKL. The J segment lost 3 bases and the V segment lost 1 base, leaving 10 bases of the junction unmatched. The CDR3 runs 18 residues. The CDR3 nucleotides are TGCGCCAGCAGCCAAGGACGGAATAGCGGGGGGAAAACAGATACGCAGTATTTT. This encodes CASSQGRNSGGKTDTQYF.

This clonotype came up a few times. The chain joins TRBV7-7 to TRBJ2-5; no clear D. The ends were cut back, 1 base at V and 4 bases at J, with 7 bases in the middle. The CDR3 runs to 13 residues. The germline V gene encodes CDR1 SSHAT and CDR2 FNYEAQ (reference sequence). CDR3 nucleotide sequence: TGTGCCAGCAGCTTAGGGCTGTCAGAGACCCAGTACTTC. Residues: CASSLGLSETQYF.

The chain carries TRBV7-4 and TRBJ2-7; no definite D call. Germline CDR1 SGHVT, CDR2 SQSDAQ. This CDR3 is 16 amino acids long. Trimming cost V 4 bases and J 0 bases, with 16 bases left between them. This chain's CDR3 is CASSSPMGKSSYEQYF. The CDR3 nucleotides read TGTGCCAGCAGCTCCCCGATGGGTAAGAGCTCCTACGAGCAGTACTTC.

The chain couples TRBV9 to TRBJ2-1, with D possibly matching TRBD1 (7 bases). The CDR3 runs 16 residues. Germline CDR1 SGDLS, CDR2 YYNGEE. V gave up 3 bases and J gave up 9 bases, with 22 bases separating them. The DNA for the CDR3 is TGTGCCAGCAGCGGGACTACAGGGGAACAGTGGGGTGAGCAGTTCTTC. It encodes CASSGTTGEQWGEQFF.

This chain links TRBV9 with TRBJ1-1; weak D call: TRBD1 (5 bases). Looked up from germline, CDR1 is SGDLS and CDR2 is YYNGEE. The CDR3 is 14 residues long. V dropped 5 bases and J dropped 4 bases, with 15 bases sitting between them. The CDR3 reads CASSYLGGGTEAFF. The CDR3 DNA follows: TGTGCCAGCAGTTATCTCGGGGGTGGCACTGAAGCTTTCTTT. Full variable domain (rest looked up from reference TRBV9 and TRBJ1-1): DSGVTQTPKHLITATGQRVTLRCSPRSGDLSVYWYQQSLDQGLQFLIQYYNGEERAKGNILERFSAQQFPDLHSELNLSSLELGDSALYFCASSYLGGGTEAFFGQGTRLTVV.

This chain uses TRBV12-3 or TRBV12-4 with TRBJ1-1, with 9 bases that match TRBD1. Trimming took 6 bases from V and 5 from J; bases not matched to a gene: 7. The CDR3 covers 14 residues. The CDR3 sequence: CASRAGQGRTEAFF. The CDR3 DNA follows: TGTGCCAGCAGAGCGGGACAGGGAAGAACTGAAGCTTTCTTT.

There are a few counts of this clonotype. The V and J genes are TRBV7-6 and TRBJ2-2; D remains ambiguous. Germline CDR1 is SGHVS and CDR2 is FNYEAQ. CDR3 length: 15 amino acids. The ends were cut back, 5 bases at V and 0 bases at J, with 10 bases in the middle. The CDR3 sequence: CASSITTPNTGELFF. As DNA, the CDR3 is TGTGCCAGCAGCATCACTACACCGAACACCGGGGAGCTGTTTTTT.

The chain is built from TRBV7-3 and TRBJ2-1, with 10 bases aligning to TRBD2. J was trimmed by 7 bases and V by 5 bases; bases with no gene match: 8. This CDR3 comprises 15 residues. Looked up from germline, CDR1 is SGHTA and CDR2 is FQGTGA. The CDR3 reads CASSLGTSVFNEQFF. Written as DNA, the CDR3 is TGTGCCAGCAGCCTAGGGACTAGCGTCTTTAATGAGCAGTTCTTC.

V gene TRBV12-3 or TRBV12-4 combines with J gene TRBJ1-1; 8 bases are a match to TRBD1. J gave up 5 bases and V 5 bases, and 4 bases lay outside the gene matches. This CDR3 region has 13 residues. The CDR3 DNA is TGTGCCAGCAGTCAGGACAGGGATACTGAAGCTTTCTTT. As protein: CASSQDRDTEAFF.

This chain connects TRBV28 to TRBJ2-1; D remains ambiguous. V dropped 3 bases and J dropped 2 bases, with 11 bases sitting between them. This CDR3 comprises 15 residues. From germline, CDR1 is MDHEN and CDR2 SYDVKM. CDR3 nucleotide sequence: TGTGCCAGCAGTTTGGTCAGCGTTACCTACAATGAGCAGTTCTTC. It encodes CASSLVSVTYNEQFF.

This chain joins TRBV7-6 and TRBJ2-1; 7 bases agree with TRBD2. V shed 5 bases, J shed 4 bases, and the junction held 17 bases outside the gene matches. The V gene's germline CDR1 is SGHVS and CDR2 FNYEAQ. The CDR3 contains 18 residues. The CDR3 reads CASSPPGVQRGLYNEQFF. Here the CDR3 DNA reads TGTGCCAGCAGCCCCCCAGGAGTCCAGCGGGGTTTGTACAATGAGCAGTTCTTC.

The J gene is TRBJ2-1, the V gene TRBV5-6, with no clear D. Trimming pared 5 bases from V and 1 base from J, leaving 10 bases between. This CDR3 is 14 amino acids long. Germline CDR1 reads SGHDT; CDR2 reads YYEEEE. The CDR3 DNA is TGTGCCAGCAGGTATCTTTGGTCCTACAATGAGCAGTTCTTC. Its protein product is CASRYLWSYNEQFF.

This clonotype was seen a handful of times. This chain joins TRBV7-6 and TRBJ1-1; 7 bases map to TRBD1. Trimming at V came to 5 bases and at J to 2 bases, leaving 5 bases not matched to a gene. Germline V gene sequence: CDR1 SGHVS, CDR2 FNYEAQ. CDR3 length: 14 residues. CDR3 nucleotides: TGTGCCAGCAGCCCGGGGACAGTAAACACTGAAGCTTTCTTT. This translates into CASSPGTVNTEAFF.

This clonotype was counted between two and nine times. The chain joins TRBV11-2 to TRBJ2-1; perhaps D is TRBD1 or TRBD2 (5 bases each). CDR1 SGHAT and CDR2 FQNNGV come from the germline V gene. The germline V and J ends were trimmed by 4 bases and 1 base, with 14 bases remaining between them. The CDR3 spans 16 residues. CDR3 amino acids: CASSSKTWGSYNEQFF. CDR3 bases: TGTGCCAGCAGCTCGAAGACTTGGGGGTCCTACAATGAGCAGTTCTTC.

With respect to this clonotype: Germline is not matched at one junction end, which may reflect a read error. V and J are TRBV28 and TRBJ2-7, with D hard to call. In germline, CDR1 is MDHEN, CDR2 SYDVKM. The CDR3 totals 14 residues. CDR3 loop: CASSLFRFAYEQYF. CDR3 nucleotides: TGTGCCAGCAGCCTTTTCCGGTTCGCCTACGAGCAGTACTTT. The variable domain in full, with the rest retrieved from reference TRBV28 and TRBJ2-7, is DVKVTQSSRYLVKRTGEKVFLECVQDMDHENMFWYRQDPGLGLRLIYFSYDVKMKEKGDIPEGYSVSREKKERFSLILESASTNQTSMYLCASSLFRFAYEQYFGPGTRLTVT.